This T cell receptor beta chain was identified in a study of CD8 T cells in ankylosing spondylitis. Quantitative molecular-barcoded 5'-RACE generated the TCR beta libraries. TCRdb redid the calling of the 5' RACE reads with MiXCR, one entry per CDR3 protein. The sample has 650,000 to 800,000 distinct CDR3 sequences, 19% seen once. Study-wide results and limits: CD8+ cells made up the disease-linked clones, which were relatively rare in peripheral blood. Reactive arthritis synovial fluid and blood were previously reported to contain some motif variants. Significant enrichment of disease-linked clones was reported in matched ankylosing spondylitis synovial fluid. Eight highly homologous variants made up a TCR beta motif, and this motif appeared characteristic of ankylosing spondylitis blood.

A word on this clonotype: Its antigen is still unknown.

Germline CDR1 reads SGHVT; CDR2 reads SQSDAQ. The CDR3 consists of 17 residues. V lost 6 bases to trimming and J lost 0 bases, with 17 bases between them. Sequenced: blood, either unsorted or a sorted T cell fraction (not recorded which). The TCR originated in a male donor with ankylosing spondylitis. The chain recombines TRBV7-4 with TRBJ2-2, with unresolved D. CDR3 sequence reads: CASSHHAVPSNTGELFF. The CDR3 region has the DNA TGTGCCAGCAGTCATCACGCGGTACCTTCGAACACCGGGGAGCTGTTTTTT.